The present T cell receptor (beta chain) was sequenced within a study of blood T cell repertoires in COVID-19. Whole-study context: Recovery meant two consecutive negative NP/OP PCR tests, professional clearance, or resolved symptoms. Both acute and convalescent COVID-19 samples were obtained from the United States, Italy and Spain.

Cohort allocation depended upon clinical history that participants reported. Original processing notes: Amplification of reference gene primers provided the estimated nucleated cell counts. TCRdb's copy holds only in-frame clones and misses some; the assay was immunoSEQ multiplex PCR. From that table come the V and J calls and clone size; the DNA was used to work out D and trimming. The top ten hold around 2% of the sample, which has about 280,000 clones, around 89% seen once. The trim removed 3 bases at V and 4 bases at J, leaving 14 bases unmatched. The V gene's germline CDR1 is SGHRS and CDR2 YFSETQ. The CDR3 is 18 amino acids.

Sequenced material: PBMCs or T cells enriched from blood (not recorded which). The chain recombines TRBV5-1 with TRBJ2-1, with TRBD2 identical over 9 bases. This clonotype was sampled from a woman aged 55-69 years in a cohort exposed to, infected with or recovered from COVID-19 (not recorded which). The CDR3 DNA is TGCGCCAGCAGCTCCGGAGGGAGTAGCGGGAGCTTATACAATGAGCAGTTCTTC. The encoded protein is CASSSGGSSGSLYNEQFF.